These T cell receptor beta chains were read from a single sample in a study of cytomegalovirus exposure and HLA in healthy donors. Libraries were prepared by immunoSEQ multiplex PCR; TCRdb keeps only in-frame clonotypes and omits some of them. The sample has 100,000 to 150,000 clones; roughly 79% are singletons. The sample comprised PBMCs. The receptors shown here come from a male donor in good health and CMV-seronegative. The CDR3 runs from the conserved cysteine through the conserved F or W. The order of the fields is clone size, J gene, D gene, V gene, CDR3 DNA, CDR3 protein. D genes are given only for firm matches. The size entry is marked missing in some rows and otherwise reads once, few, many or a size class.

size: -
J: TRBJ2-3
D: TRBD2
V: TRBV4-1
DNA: TGCGCCAGCAGCCAAGAGGGGCCACTAGCGGGGAACACAGATACGCAGTATTTT
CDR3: CASSQEGPLAGNTDTQYF

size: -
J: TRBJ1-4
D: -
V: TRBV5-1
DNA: TGCGCCAGCAGCCTCCAGCGACCTAATGAAAAACTGTTTTTT
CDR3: CASSLQRPNEKLFF

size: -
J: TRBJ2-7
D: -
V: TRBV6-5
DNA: TGTGCCAGCAGTTACTATAGTCTCACGTCCTACGAGCAGTACTTC
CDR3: CASSYYSLTSYEQYF

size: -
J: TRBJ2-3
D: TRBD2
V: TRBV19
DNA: TGTGCCAGTAGTATACTGACTAGCGGGGGGGCAGATACGCAGTATTTT
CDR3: CASSILTSGGADTQYF

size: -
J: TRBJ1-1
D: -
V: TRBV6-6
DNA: TGTGCCAGCAGTTACTCCAGGACTGAAGCTTTCTTT
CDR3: CASSYSRTEAFF

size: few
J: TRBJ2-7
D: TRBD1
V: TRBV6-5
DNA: TGTGCCAGCAGTTACTCACAGGGGGCCTTCGAGCAGTACTTC
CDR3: CASSYSQGAFEQYF

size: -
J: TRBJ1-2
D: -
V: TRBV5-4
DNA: TGTGCCAGCAGGACAGCCAATGGCTACACCTTC
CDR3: CASRTANGYTF

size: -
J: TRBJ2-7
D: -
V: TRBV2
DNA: TGTGCCAGCACCCAGGACACTTCCTACGAGCAGTACTTC
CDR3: CASTQDTSYEQYF

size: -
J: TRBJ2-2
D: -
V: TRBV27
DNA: TGTGCCAGCAGTGGCAGAGGGGAGCTGTTTTTT
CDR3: CASSGRGELFF

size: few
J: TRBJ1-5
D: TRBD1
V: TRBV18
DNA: TGTGCCAGCTCTCCAGGACAGGGCGAAAATCAGCCCCAGCATTTT
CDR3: CASSPGQGENQPQHF

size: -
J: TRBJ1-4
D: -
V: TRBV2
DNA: TGTGCCAGCAGTGATTGGCAGGGTGGGACTAATGAAAAACTGTTTTTT
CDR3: CASSDWQGGTNEKLFF

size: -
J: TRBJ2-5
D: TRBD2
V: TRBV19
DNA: TGTGCCACCGGACTAGCGGGGGGGCCGGAGACCCAGTACTTC
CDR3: CATGLAGGPETQYF

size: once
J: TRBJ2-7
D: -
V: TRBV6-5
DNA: TGTGCCAGCAGATCTACAGGGAGCTCCTACGAGCAGTACTTC
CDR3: CASRSTGSSYEQYF

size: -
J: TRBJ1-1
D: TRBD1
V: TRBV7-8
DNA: TGTGCCAGCAGCCCCCGGACAGGGGGAACTGAAGCTTTCTTT
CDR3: CASSPRTGGTEAFF

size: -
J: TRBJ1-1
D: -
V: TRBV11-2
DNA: TGTGCCAGCAGCAGACAGGAGAACACTGAAGCTTTCTTT
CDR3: CASSRQENTEAFF

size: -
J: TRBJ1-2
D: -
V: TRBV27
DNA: TGTGCCAGCAGTTCGGACGGAGGGTTCAATCGCTACACCTTC
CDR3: CASSSDGGFNRYTF

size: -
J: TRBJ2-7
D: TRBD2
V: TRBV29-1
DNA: TGCAGCGTTGATGGCCTAGCGGCCCACGAGCAGTACTTC
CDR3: CSVDGLAAHEQYF

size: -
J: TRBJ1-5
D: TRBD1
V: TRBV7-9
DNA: TGTGCCAGCAGCACCTCCGGACAGGGGTATCAGCCCCAGCATTTT
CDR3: CASSTSGQGYQPQHF

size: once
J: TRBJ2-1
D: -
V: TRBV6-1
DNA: TGTGCCAGCAGTGAACGGCGGGAATACAATGAGCAGTTCTTC
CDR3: CASSERREYNEQFF

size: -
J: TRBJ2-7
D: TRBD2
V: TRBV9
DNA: TGTGCCAGCAGCGTAGAAGGGAGGGCCTACGAGCAGTACTTC
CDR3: CASSVEGRAYEQYF

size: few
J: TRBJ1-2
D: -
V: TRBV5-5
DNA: TGTGCCAGCAGCTTGGAGGCAGGGGAGTACTATGGCTACACCTTC
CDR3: CASSLEAGEYYGYTF

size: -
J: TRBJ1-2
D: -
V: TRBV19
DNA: TGTGCCAGTAGTATAAACGCGGGCTATGGCTACACCTTC
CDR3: CASSINAGYGYTF

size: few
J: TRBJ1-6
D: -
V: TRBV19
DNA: TGTGCCAGTAGTATTTCGGGATATGATTCACCCCTCCACTTT
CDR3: CASSISGYDSPLHF

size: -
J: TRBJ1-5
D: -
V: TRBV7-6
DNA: TGTGCCAGCAGCTTAACTGACAGCCAACCTCCTCATCAGCCCCAGCATTTT
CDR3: CASSLTDSQPPHQPQHF

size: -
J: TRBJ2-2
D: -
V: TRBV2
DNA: TGTGCCAGCAGAACGAACCGGGAGTTCGGGGAGCTGTTTTTT
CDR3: CASRTNREFGELFF

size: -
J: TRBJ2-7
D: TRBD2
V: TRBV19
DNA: TGTGCCAGTAGTCCACGACTAGCGGGGGGGTACGAGCAGTACTTC
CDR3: CASSPRLAGGYEQYF

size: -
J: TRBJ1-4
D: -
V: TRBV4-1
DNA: TGCGCCAGCAGCCGAAAGGGGGTGGGCGAAAAACTGTTTTTT
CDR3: CASSRKGVGEKLFF

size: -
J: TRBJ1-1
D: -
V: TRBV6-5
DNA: TGTGCCAGCAGTTATGACGGGTTCGGCACTGAAGCTTTCTTT
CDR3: CASSYDGFGTEAFF

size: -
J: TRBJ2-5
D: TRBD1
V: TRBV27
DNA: TGTGCCAGCAGTTCCGACAGGGAAGAGACCCAGTACTTC
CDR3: CASSSDREETQYF

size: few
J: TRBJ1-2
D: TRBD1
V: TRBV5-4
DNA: TGTGCCAGCAGCTTACAGGACAGGGACGTTAATGGCTACACCTTC
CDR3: CASSLQDRDVNGYTF

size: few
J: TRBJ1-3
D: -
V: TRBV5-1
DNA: TGCGCCAGCAGCTTGAGCGCTACTGGAAACACCATATATTTT
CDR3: CASSLSATGNTIYF

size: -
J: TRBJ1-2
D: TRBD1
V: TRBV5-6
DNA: TGTGCCAGCACAACTTGGGGTCGAACAGGGGCGGGGTATGGCTACACCTTC
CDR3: CASTTWGRTGAGYGYTF

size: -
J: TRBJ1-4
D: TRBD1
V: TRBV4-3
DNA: TGCGCCAGCAGCCAATACAGCAACCGGGACAGATATGAAAAACTGTTTTTT
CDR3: CASSQYSNRDRYEKLFF

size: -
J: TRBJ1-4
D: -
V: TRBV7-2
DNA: TGTGCCAGCAGCCAGGGTGCTAATGAAAAACTGTTTTTT
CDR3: CASSQGANEKLFF

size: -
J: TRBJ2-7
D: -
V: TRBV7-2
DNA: TGTGCCAGCAGCCGAACGGTGGACAGAGCCTACGAGCAGTACTTC
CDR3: CASSRTVDRAYEQYF

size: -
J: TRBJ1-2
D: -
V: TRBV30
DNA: TGTGCCTGGAGTGCAGGGGACTATGGCTACACCTTC
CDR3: CAWSAGDYGYTF

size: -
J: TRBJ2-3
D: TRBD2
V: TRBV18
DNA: TGTGCCAGCTCACCGACGATGTCGGCTAGCGGGGGATACACAGATACGCAGTATTTT
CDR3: CASSPTMSASGGYTDTQYF

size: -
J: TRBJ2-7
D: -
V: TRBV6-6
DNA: TGTGCCAGCAGCCCCGGGGTAGCGGCCTACGAGCAGTACTTC
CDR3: CASSPGVAAYEQYF

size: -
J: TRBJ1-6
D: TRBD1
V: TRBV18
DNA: TGTGCCAGCTCGCCAGGGGACAGACTCAATTCACCCCTCCACTTT
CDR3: CASSPGDRLNSPLHF

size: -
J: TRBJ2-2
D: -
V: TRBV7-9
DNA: TGTGCCAGCAGCCCGTCACCGAGGACCGGGGAGCTGTTTTTT
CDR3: CASSPSPRTGELFF